These 10 T cell receptor beta chains were sequenced from one sample in a study of shared clonotypes between healthy human individuals (dated by TCRdb to 2018 to 2020). For the CD8 naive samples, CD45RO-negative cells were positively selected for CCR7, yielding a CD45RA+CCR7+ population from which TemRA cells were excluded. Receptors were amplified or captured by the immunoSEQ multiplex PCR assay. This immuneACCESS table, as held by TCRdb, lists in-frame sequences with V and J called but not all clones. Of the missing ones, under half trace to an unresolved V gene in checked studies; the others have no known cause. Present in this sample are 560,000 or so clones, 90% to 97% of which were seen just once. The ten top clones hold 0.095% to 0.13% of the sample. The specimen sequenced was naive CD8+ T cells sorted from blood. The cell subset or site label corresponds to: CD45RA+CCR7+. Receptor source: a woman younger than 45 in good health.

This sequence joins TRBV7-8 and TRBJ2-7; TRBD1 aligns across 9 bases. The CDR3 is 14 residues long. V shed 6 bases and J 4 bases; nucleotides not matched to a gene: 7. Germline CDR1 and CDR2: SGHVS and FQNEAQ. This CDR3 is CASSPPDRGYEQYF. CDR3 in DNA: TGTGCCAGCAGTCCACCGGACAGGGGATACGAGCAGTACTTC. The variable domain in full, with the rest retrieved from reference TRBV7-8 and TRBJ2-7, is GAGVSQSPRYKVAKRGQDVALRCDPISGHVSLFWYQQALGQGPEFLTYFQNEAQLDKSGLPSDRFFAERPEGSVSTLKIQRTQQEDSAVYLCASSPPDRGYEQYFGPGTRLTVT.

Notes on this clone: Other DNA sequences in the sample encode the same CDR3. The chain has TRBV28 and TRBJ1-2; D is uncertain. CDR3 length: 11 amino acids. The germline V and J ends were trimmed by 5 bases and 5 bases, with 6 bases remaining between them. Germline V lookup: CDR1 MDHEN, CDR2 SYDVKM. The CDR3 reads CASSQVYGYTF. The CDR3 nucleotides read TGTGCCAGCAGTCAGGTGTATGGCTACACCTTC.

The V gene is TRBV6-5, the J gene TRBJ1-1; 8 bases match TRBD1. Germline lookup yields CDR1 MNHEY and CDR2 SVGAGI. The trim removed 7 bases at V and 5 bases at J, leaving 9 bases unmatched. This CDR3 is 14 amino acids long. CDR3 amino acids: CASKGQGAGTEAFF. CDR3 nucleotide sequence: TGTGCCAGCAAGGGGCAGGGGGCGGGGACTGAAGCTTTCTTT.

This chain connects TRBV5-1 to TRBJ2-4; 9 positions match TRBD2. This CDR3 has 16 residues. With 0 bases clipped from V and 4 bases from J, the junction kept 5 bases outside the gene matches. The germline V gene encodes CDR1 SGHRS and CDR2 YFSETQ. CDR3 bases: TGCGCCAGCAGCTTGGAATTAGCGGGAGAGAAAAACATTCAGTACTTC. Its protein product is CASSLELAGEKNIQYF. The whole variable domain, remainder taken from reference TRBV5-1 and TRBJ2-4, is KAGVTQTPRYLIKTRGQQVTLSCSPISGHRSVSWYQQTPGQGLQFLFEYFSETQRNKGNFPGRFSGRQFSNSRSEMNVSTLELGDSALYLCASSLELAGEKNIQYFGAGTRLSVL.

The chain employs TRBV19 and TRBJ2-2; 7 positions match TRBD1. Germline CDR1 reads LNHDA; CDR2 reads SQIVND (reference sequence). This CDR3 is built from 17 residues. V trimming: 4 bases; J trimming: 0 bases; junction bases outside the gene matches: 8. CDR3 loop: CASSSPTGQTNTGELFF. The CDR3 coding sequence is TGTGCCAGTAGTAGCCCAACGGGACAGACGAACACCGGGGAGCTGTTTTTT. Full variable domain (rest looked up from reference TRBV19 and TRBJ2-2): DGGITQSPKYLFRKEGQNVTLSCEQNLNHDAMYWYRQDPGQGLRLIYYSQIVNDFQKGDIAEGYSVSREKKESFPLTVTSAQKNPTAFYLCASSSPTGQTNTGELFFGEGSRLTVL.

The chain combines TRBV2 with TRBJ1-5, with 12 bases that match TRBD1. V shed 5 bases, J shed 7 bases, and the junction held 6 bases outside the gene matches. CDR3 length: 15 amino acids. CDR1 is SNHLY and CDR2 is FYNNEI in the germline V gene. The CDR3 sequence is CASSWGQGASQPQHF. CDR3 nucleotide sequence: TGTGCCAGCAGTTGGGGACAGGGGGCCTCGCAGCCCCAGCATTTT. Together with reference TRBV2 and TRBJ1-5, the CDR3 gives the full variable domain: EPEVTQTPSHQVTQMGQEVILRCVPISNHLYFYWYRQILGQKVEFLVSFYNNEISEKSEIFDDQFSVERPDGSNFTLKIRSTKLEDSAMYFCASSWGQGASQPQHFGDGTRLSIL.

V usage is TRBV27 and J usage is TRBJ2-3, with unresolved D. This CDR3 contains 14 residues. V lost 3 bases to trimming and J lost 2 bases, with 9 bases between them. Germline CDR1 reads MNHEY; CDR2 reads SMNVEV (reference sequence). The CDR3 reads CASSFGPDTDTQYF. The CDR3 bases are TGTGCCAGCAGTTTTGGGCCAGACACAGATACGCAGTATTTT.

The rearrangement links TRBV7-9 to TRBJ2-3; 7 bases align to TRBD2. The CDR3 is 14 residues long. With V trimmed by 5 bases and J by 4 bases, 6 bases remained unmatched. Germline V gene lookup returns CDR1 SEHNR and CDR2 FQNEAQ (reference sequence). CDR3 nucleotide sequence: TGTGCCAGCAGCCTCGGGAGGCCTGCAGATACGCAGTATTTT. This codes for CASSLGRPADTQYF.

About this clone itself: Different DNA sequences within this sample yield the same CDR3. The V and J genes are TRBV27 and TRBJ2-1; D gene uncertain. Trimming left V 2 bases short and J 4 bases short, with 3 bases between. CDR3 length: 12 amino acids. Germline values: CDR1 MNHEY, CDR2 SMNVEV (reference sequence). CDR3: CASSLGYNEQFF. The CDR3 region has the DNA TGTGCCAGCAGTTTAGGGTACAATGAGCAGTTCTTC.

This clone was counted only a few times. V is TRBV4-2 and J is TRBJ1-5; no firm D call. V was pared by 1 base and J by 5 bases, with 12 bases between. The CDR3 totals 15 residues. Germline V gene data show CDR1 as LGHNA and CDR2 as YNFKEQ. DNA for the CDR3: TGTGCCAGCAGCCAAGTAGACGGTGTCGATCAGCCCCAGCATTTT. It encodes CASSQVDGVDQPQHF.